This T cell receptor (beta chain) was identified during a study of spatial heterogeneity in lung cancer. Described time point: sample taken at primary tumor resection. Extraction of whole RNA from tumor, nontumor lung or frozen PBMC preceded unsorted sequencing. Using its own MiXCR run on the 5' RACE reads, TCRdb lists one record per CDR3 protein. The table has more than 60,000 distinct CDR3 sequences, approximately 6.3% seen once; the top ten hold about 15%. The germline gives CDR1 DFQATT, CDR2 SNEGSKA (reference sequence). V lost 0 bases to trimming and J lost 8 bases, with 29 bases between them. This CDR3 is 19 amino acids long.

The chain carries TRBV20-1 and TRBJ2-1; D is unresolved. The source was PBMCs, collected at surgery. The clonotype originates from a female donor with early-stage non-small cell lung cancer. This chain's CDR3 is CSARDWTAALEKSRDEQFF. The DNA for the CDR3 is TGCAGTGCTAGAGATTGGACGGCAGCCTTAGAGAAGTCTAGGGATGAGCAGTTCTTC.